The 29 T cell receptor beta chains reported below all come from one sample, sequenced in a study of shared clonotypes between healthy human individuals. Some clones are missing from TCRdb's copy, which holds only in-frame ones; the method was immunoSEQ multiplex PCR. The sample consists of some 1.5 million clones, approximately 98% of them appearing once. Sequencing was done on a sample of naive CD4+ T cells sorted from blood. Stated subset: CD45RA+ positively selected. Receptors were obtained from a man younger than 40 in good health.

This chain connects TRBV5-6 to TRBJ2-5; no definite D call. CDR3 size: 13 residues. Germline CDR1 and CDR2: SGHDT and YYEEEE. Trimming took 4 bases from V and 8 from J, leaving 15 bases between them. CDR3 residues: CASSLIIELTQYF. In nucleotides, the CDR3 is TGTGCCAGCAGCCTTATCATAGAGCTTACCCAGTACTTC. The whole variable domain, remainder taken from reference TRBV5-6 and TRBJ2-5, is DAGVTQSPTHLIKTRGQQVTLRCSPKSGHDTVSWYQQALGQGPQFIFQYYEEEERQRGNFPDRFSGHQFPNYSSELNVNALLLGDSALYLCASSLIIELTQYFGPGTRLLVL.

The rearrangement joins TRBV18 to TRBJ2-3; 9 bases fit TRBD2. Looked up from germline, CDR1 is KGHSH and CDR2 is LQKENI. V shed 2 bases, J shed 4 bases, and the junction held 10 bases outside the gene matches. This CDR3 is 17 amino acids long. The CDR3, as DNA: TGTGCCAGCTCACCAGGGCTAGCGGGGATAAGGTCAGATACGCAGTATTTT. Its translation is CASSPGLAGIRSDTQYF.

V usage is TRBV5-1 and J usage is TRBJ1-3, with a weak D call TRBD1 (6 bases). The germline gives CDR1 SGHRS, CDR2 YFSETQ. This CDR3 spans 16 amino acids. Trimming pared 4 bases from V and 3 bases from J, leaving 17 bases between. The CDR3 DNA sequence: TGCGCCAGCAGCGCACTACCAGGGGCTGATGGAAACACCATATATTTT. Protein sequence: CASSALPGADGNTIYF.

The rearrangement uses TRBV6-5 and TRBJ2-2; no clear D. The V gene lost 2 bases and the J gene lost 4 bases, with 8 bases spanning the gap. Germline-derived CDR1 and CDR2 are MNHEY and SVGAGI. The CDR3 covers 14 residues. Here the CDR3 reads CASSYRGITGELFF. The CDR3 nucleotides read TGTGCCAGCAGTTACCGAGGAATCACCGGGGAGCTGTTTTTT.

DNA of the CDR3: TGCGCCAGCAGTCCTCCGGGACAGGTCCCCATGCGTACTGAAGCTTTCTTT. This translates into CASSPPGQVPMRTEAFF. The gene calls are TRBV5-1 and TRBJ1-1, with 8 bases that match TRBD1. J gave up 5 bases and V 5 bases, and 17 bases lay outside the gene matches. CDR1 and CDR2 from the germline V gene are SGHRS and YFSETQ. There are 17 residues in the CDR3.

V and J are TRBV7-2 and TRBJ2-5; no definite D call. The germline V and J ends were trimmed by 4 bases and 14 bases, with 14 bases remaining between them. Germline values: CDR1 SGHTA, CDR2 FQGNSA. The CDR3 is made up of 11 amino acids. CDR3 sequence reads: CASSSLGEAYF. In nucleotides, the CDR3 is TGTGCCAGCAGCTCACTTGGCGAGGCCTACTTC.

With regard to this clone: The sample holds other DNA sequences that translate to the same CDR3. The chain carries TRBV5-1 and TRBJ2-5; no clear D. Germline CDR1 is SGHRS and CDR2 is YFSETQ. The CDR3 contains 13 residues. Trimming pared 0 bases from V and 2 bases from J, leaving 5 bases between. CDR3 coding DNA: TGCGCCAGCAGCTTGGGAGTACAAGAGACCCAGTACTTC. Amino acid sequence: CASSLGVQETQYF.

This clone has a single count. The CDR3 sequence: CASSLWASGRVSYEQYF. The CDR3 nucleotides are TGCGCCAGCAGCTTGTGGGCTAGCGGGAGGGTTTCGTACGAGCAGTACTTC. The chain employs TRBV5-1 and TRBJ2-7; TRBD2 matches 12 bases. The CDR3 runs 17 residues. CDR1 and CDR2 (germline): SGHRS, YFSETQ. The trim removed 1 base at V and 4 bases at J, leaving 9 bases unmatched. The complete variable domain, with remaining parts taken from reference TRBV5-1 and TRBJ2-7, reads KAGVTQTPRYLIKTRGQQVTLSCSPISGHRSVSWYQQTPGQGLQFLFEYFSETQRNKGNFPGRFSGRQFSNSRSEMNVSTLELGDSALYLCASSLWASGRVSYEQYFGPGTRLTVT.

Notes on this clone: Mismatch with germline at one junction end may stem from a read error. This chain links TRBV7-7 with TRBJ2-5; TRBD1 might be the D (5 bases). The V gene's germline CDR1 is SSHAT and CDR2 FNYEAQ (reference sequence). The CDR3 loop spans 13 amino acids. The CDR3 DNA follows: TGTGCTAGCAGCTTCGGACACGGGGAGACCCAGTACTTC. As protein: CASSFGHGETQYF.

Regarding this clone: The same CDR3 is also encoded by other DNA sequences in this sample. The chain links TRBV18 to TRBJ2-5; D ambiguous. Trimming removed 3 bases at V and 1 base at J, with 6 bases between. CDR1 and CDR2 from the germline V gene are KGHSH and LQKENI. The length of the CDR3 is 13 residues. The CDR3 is CASSPGIQETQYF. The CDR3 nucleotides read TGTGCCAGCTCACCGGGGATCCAAGAGACCCAGTACTTC. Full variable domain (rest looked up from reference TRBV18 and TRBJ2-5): NAGVMQNPRHLVRRRGQEARLRCSPMKGHSHVYWYRQLPEEGLKFMVYLQKENIIDESGMPKERFSAEFPKEGPSILRIQQVVRGDSAAYFCASSPGIQETQYFGPGTRLLVL.

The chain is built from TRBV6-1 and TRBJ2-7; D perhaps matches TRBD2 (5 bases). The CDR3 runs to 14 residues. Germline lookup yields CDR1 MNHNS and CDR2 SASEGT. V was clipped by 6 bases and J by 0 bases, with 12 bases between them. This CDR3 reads CASSRDLSSYEQYF. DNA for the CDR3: TGTGCCAGCAGCCGGGATCTTTCCTCCTACGAGCAGTACTTC.

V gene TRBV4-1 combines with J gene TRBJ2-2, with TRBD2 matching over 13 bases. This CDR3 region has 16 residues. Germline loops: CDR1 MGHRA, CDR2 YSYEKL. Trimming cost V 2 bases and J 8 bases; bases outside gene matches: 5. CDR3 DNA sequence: TGCGCCAGCAGCCAATTCCCGGGACTAGCGGGAGGGGAGCTGTTTTTT. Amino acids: CASSQFPGLAGGELFF.

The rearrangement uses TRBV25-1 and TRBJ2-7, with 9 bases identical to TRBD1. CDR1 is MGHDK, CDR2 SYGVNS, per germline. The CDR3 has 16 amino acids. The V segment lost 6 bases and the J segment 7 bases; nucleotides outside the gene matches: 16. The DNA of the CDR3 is TGTGCCAGCAGGGGGACCGGGACAGGGTTTTTTTTTGAGCAGTACTTC. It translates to CASRGTGTGFFFEQYF.

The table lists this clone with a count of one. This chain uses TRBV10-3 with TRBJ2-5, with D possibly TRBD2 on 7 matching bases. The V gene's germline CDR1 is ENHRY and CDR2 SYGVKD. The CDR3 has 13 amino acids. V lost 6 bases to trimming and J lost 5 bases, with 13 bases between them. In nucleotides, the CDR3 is TGTGCCATCAGACAGGGAGGGGTGGAGACCCAGTACTTC. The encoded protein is CAIRQGGVETQYF.

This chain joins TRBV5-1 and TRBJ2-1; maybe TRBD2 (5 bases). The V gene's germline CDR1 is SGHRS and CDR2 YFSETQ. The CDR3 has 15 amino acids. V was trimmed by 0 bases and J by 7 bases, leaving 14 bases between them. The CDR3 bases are TGCGCCAGCAGCTTGGCCAGTGTGACGGGGAATGAGCAGTTCTTC. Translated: CASSLASVTGNEQFF.

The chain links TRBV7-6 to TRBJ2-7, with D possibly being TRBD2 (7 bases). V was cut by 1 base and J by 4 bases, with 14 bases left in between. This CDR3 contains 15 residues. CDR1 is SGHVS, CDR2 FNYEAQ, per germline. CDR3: CASSLEGGNTYEQYF. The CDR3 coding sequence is TGTGCCAGCAGCTTAGAGGGGGGGAATACGTACGAGCAGTACTTC. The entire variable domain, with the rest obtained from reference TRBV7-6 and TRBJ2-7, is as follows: GAGVSQSPRYKVTKRGQDVALRCDPISGHVSLYWYRQALGQGPEFLTYFNYEAQQDKSGLPNDRFSAERPEGSISTLTIQRTEQRDSAMYRCASSLEGGNTYEQYFGPGTRLTVT.

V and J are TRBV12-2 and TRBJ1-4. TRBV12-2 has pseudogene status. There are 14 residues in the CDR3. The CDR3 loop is CASRLRVRCEKLFF. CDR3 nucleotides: TGTGCAAGTCGCTTAAGGGTGAGGTGTGAAAAACTGTTTTTT.

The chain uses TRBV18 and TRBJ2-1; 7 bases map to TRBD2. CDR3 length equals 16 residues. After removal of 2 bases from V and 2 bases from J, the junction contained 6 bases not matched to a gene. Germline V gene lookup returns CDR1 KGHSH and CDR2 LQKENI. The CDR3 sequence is CASSPSAAGAYNEQFF. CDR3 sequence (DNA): TGTGCCAGCTCACCAAGTGCGGCGGGAGCCTACAATGAGCAGTTCTTC. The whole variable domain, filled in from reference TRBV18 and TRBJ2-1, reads NAGVMQNPRHLVRRRGQEARLRCSPMKGHSHVYWYRQLPEEGLKFMVYLQKENIIDESGMPKERFSAEFPKEGPSILRIQQVVRGDSAAYFCASSPSAAGAYNEQFFGPGTRLTVL.

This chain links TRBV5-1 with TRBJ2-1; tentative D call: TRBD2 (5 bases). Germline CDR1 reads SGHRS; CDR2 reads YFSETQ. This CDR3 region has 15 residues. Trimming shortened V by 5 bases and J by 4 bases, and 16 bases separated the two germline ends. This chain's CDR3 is CASRPGPAAYNEQFF. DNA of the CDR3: TGCGCCAGCAGACCGGGTCCAGCGGCTTACAATGAGCAGTTCTTC.

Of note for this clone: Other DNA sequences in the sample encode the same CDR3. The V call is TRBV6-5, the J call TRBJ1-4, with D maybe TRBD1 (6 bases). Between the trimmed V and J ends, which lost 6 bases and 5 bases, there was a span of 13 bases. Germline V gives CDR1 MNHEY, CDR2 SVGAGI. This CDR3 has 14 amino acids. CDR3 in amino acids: CASSLQGLNEKLFF. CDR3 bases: TGTGCCAGCAGCCTCCAGGGGTTGAATGAAAAACTGTTTTTT.

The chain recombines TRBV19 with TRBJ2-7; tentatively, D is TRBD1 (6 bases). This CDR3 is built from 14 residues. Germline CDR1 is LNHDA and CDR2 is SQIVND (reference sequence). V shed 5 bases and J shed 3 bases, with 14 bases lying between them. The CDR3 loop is CASSPTDSNYEQYF. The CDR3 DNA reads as TGTGCCAGTAGTCCGACGGACAGTAACTACGAGCAGTACTTC.

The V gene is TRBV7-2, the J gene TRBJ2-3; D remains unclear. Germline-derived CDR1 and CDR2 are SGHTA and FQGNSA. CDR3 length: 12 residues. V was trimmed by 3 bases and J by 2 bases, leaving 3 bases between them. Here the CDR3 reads CASSFITDTQYF. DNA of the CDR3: TGTGCCAGCAGCTTTATCACAGATACGCAGTATTTT.

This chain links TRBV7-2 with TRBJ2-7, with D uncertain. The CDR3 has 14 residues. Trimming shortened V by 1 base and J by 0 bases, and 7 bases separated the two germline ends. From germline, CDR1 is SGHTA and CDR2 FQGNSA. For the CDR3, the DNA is TGTGCCAGCAGCTTAGGGTTAGTCTCCTACGAGCAGTACTTC. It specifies CASSLGLVSYEQYF.

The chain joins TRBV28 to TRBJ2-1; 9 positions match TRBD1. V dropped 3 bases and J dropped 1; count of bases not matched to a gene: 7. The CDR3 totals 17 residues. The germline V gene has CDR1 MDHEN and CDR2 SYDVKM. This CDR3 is CASSLVSGQGSYNEQFF. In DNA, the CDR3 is TGTGCCAGCAGTTTGGTCTCGGGACAGGGATCCTACAATGAGCAGTTCTTC.

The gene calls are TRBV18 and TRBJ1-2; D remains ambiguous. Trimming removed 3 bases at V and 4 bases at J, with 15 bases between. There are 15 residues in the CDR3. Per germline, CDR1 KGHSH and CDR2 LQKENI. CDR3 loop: CASSPIEFAIYGYTF. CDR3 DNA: TGTGCCAGCTCACCGATTGAATTTGCCATCTATGGCTACACCTTC.

The CDR3 is CASSPRFRERYEQYF. Written as DNA, the CDR3 is TGTGCCAGCTCACCACGGTTCCGGGAACGCTACGAGCAGTACTTC. V is TRBV18 and J is TRBJ2-7; tentatively, D is TRBD2 (5 bases). The germline V gene encodes CDR1 KGHSH and CDR2 LQKENI. The V end lost 1 base, the J end lost 3 bases, and 13 bases lay between the germline ends. The CDR3 extends over 15 amino acids.

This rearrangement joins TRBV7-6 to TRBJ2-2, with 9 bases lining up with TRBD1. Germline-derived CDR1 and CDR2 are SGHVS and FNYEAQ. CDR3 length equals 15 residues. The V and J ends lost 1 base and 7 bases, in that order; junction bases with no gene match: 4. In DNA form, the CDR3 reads TGTGCCAGCAGCTTAGACAGGGGGCTTGGCGGGGAGCTGTTTTTT. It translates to CASSLDRGLGGELFF.

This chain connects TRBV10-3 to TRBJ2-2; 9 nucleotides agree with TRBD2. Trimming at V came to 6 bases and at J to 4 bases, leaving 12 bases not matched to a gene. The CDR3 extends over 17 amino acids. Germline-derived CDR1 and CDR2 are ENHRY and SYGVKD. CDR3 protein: CAISPTSGLGSTGELFF. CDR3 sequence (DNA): TGTGCCATCAGCCCGACTAGCGGCTTGGGATCCACCGGGGAGCTGTTTTTT.

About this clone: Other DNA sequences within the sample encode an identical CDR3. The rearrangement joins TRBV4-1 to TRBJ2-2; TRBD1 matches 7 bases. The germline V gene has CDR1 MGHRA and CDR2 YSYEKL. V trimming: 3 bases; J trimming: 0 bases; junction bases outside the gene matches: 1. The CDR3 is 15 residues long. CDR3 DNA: TGCGCCAGCAGCCAGGACAGGACGAACACCGGGGAGCTGTTTTTT. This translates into CASSQDRTNTGELFF.